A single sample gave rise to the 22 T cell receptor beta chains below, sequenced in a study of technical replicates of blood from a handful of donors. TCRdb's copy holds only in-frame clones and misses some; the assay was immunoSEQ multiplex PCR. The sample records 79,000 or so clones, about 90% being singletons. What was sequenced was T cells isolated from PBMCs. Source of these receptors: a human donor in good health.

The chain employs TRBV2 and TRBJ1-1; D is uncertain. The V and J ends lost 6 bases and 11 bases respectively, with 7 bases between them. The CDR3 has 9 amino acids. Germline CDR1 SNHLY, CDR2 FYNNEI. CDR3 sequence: CASSLTAFF. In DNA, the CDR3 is TGTGCCAGCAGCCTAACGGCTTTCTTT.

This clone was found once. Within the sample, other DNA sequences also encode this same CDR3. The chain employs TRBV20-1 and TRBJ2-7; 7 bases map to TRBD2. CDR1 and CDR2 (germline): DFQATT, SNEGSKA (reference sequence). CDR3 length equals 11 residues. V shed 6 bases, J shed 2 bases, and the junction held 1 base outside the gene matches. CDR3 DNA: TGCAGTGCGGGGAGGGCCTACGAGCAGTACTTC. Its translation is CSAGRAYEQYF.

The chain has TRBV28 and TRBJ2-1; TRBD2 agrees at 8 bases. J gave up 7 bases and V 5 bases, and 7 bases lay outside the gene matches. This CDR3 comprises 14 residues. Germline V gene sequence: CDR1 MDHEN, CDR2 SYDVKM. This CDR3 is CASSLAGTMNEQFF. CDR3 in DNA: TGTGCCAGCAGTCTAGCGGGTACTATGAATGAGCAGTTCTTC.

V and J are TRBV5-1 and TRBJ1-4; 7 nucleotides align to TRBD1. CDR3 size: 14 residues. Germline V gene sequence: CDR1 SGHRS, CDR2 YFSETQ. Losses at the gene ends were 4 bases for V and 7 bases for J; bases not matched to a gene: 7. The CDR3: CASSDTGDGEKLFF. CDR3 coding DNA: TGCGCCAGCAGCGATACAGGGGATGGTGAAAAACTGTTTTTT.

In DNA form, the CDR3 reads TGTGCCAGCAGTCACTCCGACAGGGACAGTGGCTACACCTTC. Protein: CASSHSDRDSGYTF. The gene calls are TRBV27 and TRBJ1-2, with 7 bases identical to TRBD1. This CDR3 is 14 amino acids long. Germline trimming cut 5 bases from V and 7 bases from J; bases unmatched to any gene: 10. Germline-derived CDR1 and CDR2 are MNHEY and SMNVEV (reference sequence).

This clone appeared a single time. The CDR3 sequence is CASSLSGTGGSYEQYF. CDR3 sequence (DNA): TGTGCCAGCAGCTTATCCGGGACAGGGGGCTCCTACGAGCAGTACTTC. The V call is TRBV7-2, the J call TRBJ2-7; 11 bases are shared with TRBD1. V lost 2 bases and J lost 0; bases outside the gene matches: 3. Germline lookup yields CDR1 SGHTA and CDR2 FQGNSA. This CDR3 spans 16 amino acids.

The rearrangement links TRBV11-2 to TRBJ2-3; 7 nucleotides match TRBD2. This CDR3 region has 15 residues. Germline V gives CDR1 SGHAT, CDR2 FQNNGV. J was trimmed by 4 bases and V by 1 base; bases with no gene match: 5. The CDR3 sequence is CASSLGRERADTQYF. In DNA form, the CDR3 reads TGTGCCAGCAGCTTAGGGCGGGAGCGAGCAGATACGCAGTATTTT.

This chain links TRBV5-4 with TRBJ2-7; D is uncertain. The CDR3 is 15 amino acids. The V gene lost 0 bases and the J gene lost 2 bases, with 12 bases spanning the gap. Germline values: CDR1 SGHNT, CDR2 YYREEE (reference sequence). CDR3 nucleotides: TGTGCCAGCAGCTTGGCCCAGCGAGAAGCCTACGAGCAGTACTTC. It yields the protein CASSLAQREAYEQYF.

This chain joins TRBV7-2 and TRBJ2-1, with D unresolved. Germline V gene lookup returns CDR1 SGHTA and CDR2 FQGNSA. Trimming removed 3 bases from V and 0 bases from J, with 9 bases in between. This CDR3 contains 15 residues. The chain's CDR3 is CASSLSYSSYNEQFF. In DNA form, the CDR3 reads TGTGCCAGCAGCTTGTCATACAGCTCCTACAATGAGCAGTTCTTC.

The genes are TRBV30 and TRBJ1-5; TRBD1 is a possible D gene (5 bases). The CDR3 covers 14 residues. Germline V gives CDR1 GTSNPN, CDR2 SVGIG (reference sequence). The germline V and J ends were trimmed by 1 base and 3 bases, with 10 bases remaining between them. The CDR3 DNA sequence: TGTGCCTGGAGTGGTACAGGACACAATCAGCCCCAGCATTTT. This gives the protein CAWSGTGHNQPQHF.

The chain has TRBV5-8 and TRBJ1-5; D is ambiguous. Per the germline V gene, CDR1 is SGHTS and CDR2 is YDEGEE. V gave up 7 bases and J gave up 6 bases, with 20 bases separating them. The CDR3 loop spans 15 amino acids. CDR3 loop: CASLEGHGSGQPQHF. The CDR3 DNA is TGTGCCAGCCTGGAAGGTCACGGCTCGGGTCAGCCCCAGCATTTT.

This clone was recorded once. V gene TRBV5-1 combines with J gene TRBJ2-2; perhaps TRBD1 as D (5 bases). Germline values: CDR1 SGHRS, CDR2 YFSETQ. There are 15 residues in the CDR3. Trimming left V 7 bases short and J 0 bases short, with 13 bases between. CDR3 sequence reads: CASGLAGSNTGELFF. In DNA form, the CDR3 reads TGCGCCAGCGGGTTGGCAGGGTCGAACACCGGGGAGCTGTTTTTT.

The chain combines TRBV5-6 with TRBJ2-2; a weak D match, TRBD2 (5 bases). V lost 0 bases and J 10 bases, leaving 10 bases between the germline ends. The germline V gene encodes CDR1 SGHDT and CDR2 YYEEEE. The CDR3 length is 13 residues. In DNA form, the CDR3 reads TGTGCCAGCAGCTTGGGAGGGCCTCTGGAGCTGTTTTTT. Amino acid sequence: CASSLGGPLELFF.

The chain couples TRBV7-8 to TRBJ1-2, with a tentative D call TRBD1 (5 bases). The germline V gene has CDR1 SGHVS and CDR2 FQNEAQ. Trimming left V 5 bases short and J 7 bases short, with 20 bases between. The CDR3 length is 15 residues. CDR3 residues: CASSQLRAQGSGYTF. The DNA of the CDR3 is TGTGCCAGCAGCCAACTCAGAGCCCAGGGCTCTGGCTACACCTTC.

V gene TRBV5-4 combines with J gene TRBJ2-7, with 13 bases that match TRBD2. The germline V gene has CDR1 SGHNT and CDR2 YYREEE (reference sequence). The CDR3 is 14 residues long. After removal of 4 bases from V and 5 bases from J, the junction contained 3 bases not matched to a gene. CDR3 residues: CASSQLAGGDEQYF. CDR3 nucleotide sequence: TGTGCCAGCAGCCAACTAGCGGGAGGGGACGAGCAGTACTTC.

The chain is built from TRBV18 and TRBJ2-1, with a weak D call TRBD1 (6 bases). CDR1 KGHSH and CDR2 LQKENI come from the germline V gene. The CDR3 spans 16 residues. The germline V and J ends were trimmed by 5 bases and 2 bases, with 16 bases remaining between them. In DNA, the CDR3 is TGTGCCAGCTCATCCTCGGCAGGGGTAGCCTACAATGAGCAGTTCTTC. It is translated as CASSSSAGVAYNEQFF.

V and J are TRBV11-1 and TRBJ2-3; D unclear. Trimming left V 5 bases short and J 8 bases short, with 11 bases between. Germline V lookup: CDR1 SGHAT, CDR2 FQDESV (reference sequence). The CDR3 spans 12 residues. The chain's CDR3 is CASSAPGGTQYF. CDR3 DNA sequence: TGTGCCAGCAGCGCCCCCGGCGGTACGCAGTATTTT.

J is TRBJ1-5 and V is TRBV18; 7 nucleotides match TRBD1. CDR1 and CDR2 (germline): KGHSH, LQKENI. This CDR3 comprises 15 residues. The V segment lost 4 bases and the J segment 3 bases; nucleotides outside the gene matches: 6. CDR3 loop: CASSRGTEYNQPQHF. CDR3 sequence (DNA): TGTGCCAGCTCACGGGGGACAGAGTACAATCAGCCCCAGCATTTT.

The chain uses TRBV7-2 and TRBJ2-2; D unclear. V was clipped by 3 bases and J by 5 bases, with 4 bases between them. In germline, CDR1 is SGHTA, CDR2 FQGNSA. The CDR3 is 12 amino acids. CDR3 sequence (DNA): TGTGCCAGCAGCTTCTCGACCGGGGAGCTGTTTTTT. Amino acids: CASSFSTGELFF.

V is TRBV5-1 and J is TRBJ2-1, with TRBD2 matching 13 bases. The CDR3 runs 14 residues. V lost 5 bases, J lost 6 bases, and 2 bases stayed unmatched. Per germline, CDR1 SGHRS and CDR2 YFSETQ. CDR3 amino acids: CASSGLAGANEQFF. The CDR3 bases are TGCGCCAGCAGTGGACTAGCGGGAGCCAATGAGCAGTTCTTC.

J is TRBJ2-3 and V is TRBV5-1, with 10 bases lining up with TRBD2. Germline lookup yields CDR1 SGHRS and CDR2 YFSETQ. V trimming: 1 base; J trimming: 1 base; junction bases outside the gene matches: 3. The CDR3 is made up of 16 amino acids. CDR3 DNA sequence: TGCGCCAGCAGCTTGACTAGCGGGGTCCGCACAGATACGCAGTATTTT. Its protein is CASSLTSGVRTDTQYF.

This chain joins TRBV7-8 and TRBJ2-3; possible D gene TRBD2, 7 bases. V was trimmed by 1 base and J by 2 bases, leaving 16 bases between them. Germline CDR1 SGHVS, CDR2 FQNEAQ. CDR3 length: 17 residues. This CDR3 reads CASSLDMWEGVTDTQYF. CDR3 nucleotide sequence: TGTGCCAGCAGCTTAGATATGTGGGAGGGGGTCACAGATACGCAGTATTTT.